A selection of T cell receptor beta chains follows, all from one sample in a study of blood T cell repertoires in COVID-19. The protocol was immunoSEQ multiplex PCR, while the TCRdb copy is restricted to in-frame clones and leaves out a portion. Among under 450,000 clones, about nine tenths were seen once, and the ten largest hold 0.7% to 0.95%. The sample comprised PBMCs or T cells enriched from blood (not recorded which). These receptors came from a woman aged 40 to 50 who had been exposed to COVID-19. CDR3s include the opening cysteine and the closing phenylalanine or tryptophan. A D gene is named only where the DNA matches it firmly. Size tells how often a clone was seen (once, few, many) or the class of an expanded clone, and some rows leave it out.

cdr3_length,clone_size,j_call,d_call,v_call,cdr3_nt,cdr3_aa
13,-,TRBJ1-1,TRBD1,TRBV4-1,TGCGCCAGCAGCCAAGATTCGACAGGGCAAGCTTTCTTT,CASSQDSTGQAFF
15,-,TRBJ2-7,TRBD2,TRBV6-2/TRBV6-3,TGTGCCAGCAGTTACCGGGCTAGCGGAGCCTACGAGCAGTACTTC,CASSYRASGAYEQYF
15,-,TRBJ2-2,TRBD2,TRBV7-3,TGTGCCAGCAGCTTCCATAGCGGGAGAGGCGGGGAGCTGTTTTTT,CASSFHSGRGGELFF
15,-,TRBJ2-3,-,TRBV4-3,TGCGCCAGCAGCCAAGTAGGAGTAGGCACAGATACGCAGTATTTT,CASSQVGVGTDTQYF
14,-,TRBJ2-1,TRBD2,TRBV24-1,TGTGCCACCAATTCCGGGACTAGTTTCAATGAGCAGTTCTTC,CATNSGTSFNEQFF
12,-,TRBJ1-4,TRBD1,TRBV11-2,TGTGCCAGCAGCTTTCAAAGGGACAGGCTGTTTTTT,CASSFQRDRLFF
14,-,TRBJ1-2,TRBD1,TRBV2,TGTGCCAGCAGTGAACAAGGGGGCAGGAATGGCTACACCTTC,CASSEQGGRNGYTF
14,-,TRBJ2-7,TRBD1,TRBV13,TGTGCCAGCAGCTTAAAGGGGGCCCCCTACGAGCAGTACTTC,CASSLKGAPYEQYF
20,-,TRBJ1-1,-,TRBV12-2,TGTGCAAGTCGCTTCCTTTACCCAGGGGGCGCCCAGAGTCTGAACACTGAAGCTTTCTTT,CASRFLYPGGAQSLNTEAFF
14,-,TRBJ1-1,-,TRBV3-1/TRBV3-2,TGTGCCAGCAGCCGAGGGAGTATGAACACTGAAGCTTTCTTT,CASSRGSMNTEAFF
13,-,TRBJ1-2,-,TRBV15,TGTGCCACCAGCAGAGGAGGAGACTATGGCTACACCTTC,CATSRGGDYGYTF
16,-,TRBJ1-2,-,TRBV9,TGTGCCAGCAGCGGCCCTGACAGACAAGCTAACTATGGCTACACCTTC,CASSGPDRQANYGYTF
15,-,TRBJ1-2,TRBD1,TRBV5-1,TGCGCCAGCAGCTTTGGACAGGGCAGGGGTTATGGCTACACCTTC,CASSFGQGRGYGYTF
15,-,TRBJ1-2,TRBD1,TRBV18,TGTGCCAGCTCACTAATCCGGGACAGGGATTCAGGCTACACCTTC,CASSLIRDRDSGYTF
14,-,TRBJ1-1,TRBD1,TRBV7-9,TGTGCCAGCAGCCTTAATTCAGGGGGCACTGAAGCTTTCTTT,CASSLNSGGTEAFF
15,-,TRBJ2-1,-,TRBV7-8,TGTGCCAGCAGCCAGCGAGGTAGCGTAGTGAATGAGCAGTTCTTC,CASSQRGSVVNEQFF
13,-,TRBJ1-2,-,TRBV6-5,TGTGCCAGCAGTAGTTCAGGTGGAGGGGGCTACACCTTC,CASSSSGGGGYTF
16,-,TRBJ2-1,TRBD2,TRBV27,TGTGCCAGCAGTGGCGGGACTAGCGGGGTTGACAATGAGCAGTTCTTC,CASSGGTSGVDNEQFF
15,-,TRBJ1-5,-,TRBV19,TGTGCCAGTAGTTCTGGACAGACCAGCAATCAGCCCCAGCATTTT,CASSSGQTSNQPQHF
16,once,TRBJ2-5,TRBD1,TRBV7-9,TGTGCCAGCAGTAAACTGGCGGACAGGATGATTGAGACCCAGTACTTC,CASSKLADRMIETQYF